This T cell receptor (beta chain) was sequenced for a study of T-cell reconstitution after alpha-beta-depleted transplantation in children. General study points: T-cell numbers and diversity, one year after transplant, stemmed largely from T cells that were newly produced.

V was pared by 2 bases and J by 5 bases, with 7 bases of the junction left unmatched. The CDR3 runs 16 residues. Germline assignment: CDR1 LGHDT and CDR2 YNNKEL (reference sequence). It was with unique molecular identifiers that the TCRbeta library was prepared. TCRdb fed the PCR reads into MiXCR, producing one record per CDR3 protein. The table includes about 580,000 distinct CDR3 sequences, roughly 24% detected once. Many counts were recorded for this clonotype. What it recognizes is unknown. The chain combines TRBV3-1 with TRBJ2-1; TRBD1 agrees at 9 bases. The source is a boy under two years old who had a stem cell transplant for acute myeloid leukemia, so the T cells may come from the graft donor. The sample here was PBMCs, mostly from graft donor cells, taken 360 days after TCRalphabeta/CD19-depleted stem cell transplant. The CDR3 spells CASSQTRTGEHNEQFF. The DNA for the CDR3 is TGTGCCAGCAGCCAAACGAGGACAGGGGAACACAATGAGCAGTTCTTC.